Following are 23 T cell receptor beta chains from one sample sequenced in a study of blood T cell repertoires in COVID-19. The protocol was immunoSEQ multiplex PCR, while the TCRdb copy is restricted to in-frame clones and leaves out a portion. Among about 83,000 clones listed, 80% to 90% were seen once. Sequencing was done on a sample of peripheral blood. These receptors came from a woman older than 75 with acute or convalescent COVID-19.

This chain joins TRBV19 and TRBJ1-2, with 9 nucleotides matching TRBD1. V trimming: 6 bases; J trimming: 4 bases; junction bases outside the gene matches: 18. The CDR3 covers 18 residues. From germline, CDR1 is LNHDA and CDR2 SQIVND (reference sequence). The DNA for the CDR3 is TGTGCCAGTAGAGAGGACAGGGGTCGTCCGGGATCGAGCTATGGCTACACCTTC. It yields the protein CASREDRGRPGSSYGYTF.

The rearrangement joins TRBV3-1 (or the pseudogene TRBV3-2) to TRBJ1-1, with D perhaps matching TRBD1 (6 bases). With 5 bases removed from V and 5 bases from J, the gap between germline ends came to 15 bases. CDR1 is LGHDT and CDR2 is YNNKEL in the germline V gene (reference sequence). The CDR3 is made up of 14 amino acids. This CDR3 is CASSSQGSQTEAFF. DNA of the CDR3: TGTGCCAGCAGCTCCCAGGGGAGTCAGACTGAAGCTTTCTTT.

The chain uses TRBV10-3 and TRBJ2-5; 12 bases map to TRBD2. The CDR3 length is 15 residues. Trimming at V came to 10 bases and at J to 5 bases, leaving 11 bases not matched to a gene. Germline loops: CDR1 ENHRY, CDR2 SYGVKD. CDR3 sequence (DNA): TGTGCCACTCGACTAGCGGGGGTGTCTGGGGAGACCCAGTACTTC. Protein product: CATRLAGVSGETQYF.

The genes are TRBV9 and TRBJ1-1; D possibly corresponds to TRBD1 (5 bases). With 4 bases removed from V and 7 bases from J, the gap between germline ends came to 20 bases. From germline, CDR1 is SGDLS and CDR2 YYNGEE. The length of the CDR3 is 15 residues. The CDR3 DNA is TGTGCCAGCAGCCCCCTTTGGGGCGGAGTAAGTGAAGCTTTCTTT. It translates to CASSPLWGGVSEAFF.

The V and J genes are TRBV7-9 and TRBJ2-3, with 7 bases aligning to TRBD1. The length of the CDR3 is 13 residues. Trimming took 4 bases from V and 4 from J; bases not matched to a gene: 2. Germline lookup yields CDR1 SEHNR and CDR2 FQNEAQ (reference sequence). In nucleotides, the CDR3 is TGTGCCAGCAGCTGGCAGGGGGCAGATACGCAGTATTTT. Translation gives CASSWQGADTQYF.

This clone was counted once. The genes are TRBV7-8 and TRBJ1-1; 10 nucleotides match TRBD1. In germline, CDR1 is SGHVS, CDR2 FQNEAQ. After removal of 5 bases from V and 6 bases from J, the junction contained 9 bases not matched to a gene. The CDR3 loop spans 15 amino acids. The CDR3 coding sequence is TGTGCCAGCAGCCGGGCCGGACAGGGGGGAGCTGAAGCTTTCTTT. It is translated as CASSRAGQGGAEAFF.

J is TRBJ2-7 and V is TRBV4-3; D perhaps matches TRBD1 (5 bases). V was trimmed by 0 bases and J by 2 bases, leaving 8 bases between them. Germline CDR1 is LGHNA and CDR2 is YSLEER. This CDR3 spans 14 amino acids. The CDR3 loop is CASSQDRGPYEQYF. For the CDR3, the DNA is TGCGCCAGCAGCCAAGATAGGGGTCCCTACGAGCAGTACTTC.

The gene calls are TRBV6-5 and TRBJ2-5; weak D call: TRBD1 (5 bases). The V end lost 5 bases, the J end lost 7 bases, and 14 bases lay between the germline ends. The V gene's germline CDR1 is MNHEY and CDR2 SVGAGI. The CDR3 contains 13 residues. The CDR3 DNA reads as TGTGCCAGCAGTCTACAGGTGCCAGGGACCCAGTACTTC. As protein: CASSLQVPGTQYF.

J is TRBJ2-3 and V is TRBV19, with TRBD1 identical over 7 bases. CDR1 and CDR2 from the germline V gene are LNHDA and SQIVND (reference sequence). The CDR3 consists of 14 residues. V was clipped by 9 bases and J by 2 bases; unmatched bases: 8. The DNA for the CDR3 is TGTGCCAGCCACCCCAGGGGGAACACAGATACGCAGTATTTT. Residues: CASHPRGNTDTQYF.

The chain is built from TRBV25-1 and TRBJ2-3; 8 bases are shared with TRBD2. The germline CDR1 and CDR2 sequences are MGHDK and SYGVNS. The CDR3 is made up of 13 amino acids. J gave up 13 bases and V 3 bases, and 9 bases lay outside the gene matches. The CDR3 bases are TGTGCCAGCAGTGAGATGGAAGCGGGGGCGAAGTATTTT. Its translation is CASSEMEAGAKYF.

The CDR3 reads CASSESGGRETQYF. As DNA, the CDR3 is TGCGCCAGCAGTGAGTCAGGGGGCCGGGAGACCCAGTACTTC. This rearrangement joins TRBV10-1 to TRBJ2-5, with 7 bases matching TRBD1. With V trimmed by 0 bases and J by 5 bases, 3 bases remained unmatched. Per the germline V gene, CDR1 is WNHNN and CDR2 is SYGVQD (reference sequence). CDR3 length equals 14 residues.

The V and J genes are TRBV5-1 and TRBJ2-5; D possibly corresponds to TRBD2 (6 bases). The germline CDR1 and CDR2 sequences are SGHRS and YFSETQ. V was trimmed by 2 bases and J by 0 bases, leaving 11 bases between them. This CDR3 spans 15 amino acids. CDR3 sequence (DNA): TGCGCCAGCAGCTTTCGGGGGTACTACCAAGAGACCCAGTACTTC. This encodes CASSFRGYYQETQYF.

The V call is TRBV3-1 (or the pseudogene TRBV3-2), the J call TRBJ1-2, with a possible D match to TRBD1 (5 bases). The CDR3 is made up of 16 amino acids. The V and J ends lost 0 bases and 7 bases respectively, with 18 bases between them. CDR1 is LGHDT and CDR2 is YNNKEL in the germline V gene (reference sequence). CDR3 sequence: CASSQDGEGRYGGYTF. DNA of the CDR3: TGTGCCAGCAGCCAAGATGGGGAGGGGCGGTATGGTGGCTACACCTTC.

The genes are TRBV7-6 and TRBJ2-2; 7 nucleotides match TRBD2. V was pared by 7 bases and J by 1 base, with 9 bases of the junction left unmatched. This CDR3 has 16 residues. Germline V gene data show CDR1 as SGHVS and CDR2 as FNYEAQ. CDR3 amino acids: CASTVGGIGNTGELFF. CDR3 DNA: TGTGCCAGCACCGTGGGGGGGATCGGGAACACCGGGGAGCTGTTTTTT. The full variable domain, its missing parts supplied by reference TRBV7-6 and TRBJ2-2, is GAGVSQSPRYKVTKRGQDVALRCDPISGHVSLYWYRQALGQGPEFLTYFNYEAQQDKSGLPNDRFSAERPEGSISTLTIQRTEQRDSAMYRCASTVGGIGNTGELFFGEGSRLTVL.

The chain joins TRBV7-2 to TRBJ2-7, with 9 bases identical to TRBD2. V lost 5 bases and J lost 2; bases outside the gene matches: 10. Germline assignment: CDR1 SGHTA and CDR2 FQGNSA. There are 16 residues in the CDR3. For the CDR3, the DNA is TGTGCCAGCAGCCCGGGACTAGCAACTGATCCCTACGAGCAGTACTTC. This gives the protein CASSPGLATDPYEQYF.

The rearrangement joins TRBV12-3 or TRBV12-4 to TRBJ1-3, with unresolved D. V was shortened by 3 bases and J by 3 bases, with 3 bases between the two germline ends. The CDR3 totals 12 residues. The CDR3 region has the DNA TGTGCCAGCAGTTTTAATGGAAACACCATATATTTT. It encodes CASSFNGNTIYF.

The rearrangement links TRBV9 to TRBJ1-5; D remains ambiguous. V lost 2 bases and J 4 bases, leaving 10 bases between the germline ends. CDR1 is SGDLS and CDR2 is YYNGEE in the germline V gene. CDR3 size: 14 residues. CDR3 residues: CASSVGPQNQPQHF. The CDR3 DNA reads TGTGCCAGCAGCGTTGGGCCTCAGAATCAGCCCCAGCATTTT.

The chain couples TRBV6-5 to TRBJ1-2, with TRBD1 as a possible D gene (5 bases). This CDR3 comprises 12 residues. Germline V gene data show CDR1 as MNHEY and CDR2 as SVGAGI. Written as DNA, the CDR3 is TGTGCGACAGTAGGTCCCAACTATGGCTACACCTTC. This encodes CATVGPNYGYTF.

V usage is TRBV6-2 or TRBV6-3 and J usage is TRBJ1-1, with 7 bases identical to TRBD1. CDR3 length: 21 amino acids. The junction had 23 bases not matched to a gene; V was cut back by 4 bases and J by 0 bases. Germline V gene sequence: CDR1 MNHEY, CDR2 SVGEGT. The CDR3 region is CASSSVSGTALIGGMNTEAFF. CDR3 in DNA: TGTGCCAGCAGTTCTGTATCCGGGACAGCCCTAATAGGGGGCATGAACACTGAAGCTTTCTTT.

The chain couples TRBV30 to TRBJ1-4; D uncertain. The CDR3 contains 14 residues. Germline V gives CDR1 GTSNPN, CDR2 SVGIG (reference sequence). V lost 0 bases to trimming and J lost 0 bases, with 5 bases between them. CDR3 sequence reads: CAWSVRSTNEKLFF. In DNA, the CDR3 is TGTGCCTGGAGTGTACGGTCAACTAATGAAAAACTGTTTTTT.

CDR3 loop: CAWSVRSNQPQHF. As DNA, the CDR3 is TGTGCCTGGAGTGTTCGTAGCAATCAGCCCCAGCATTTT. The chain carries TRBV30 and TRBJ1-5; D is unclear. The CDR3 length is 13 residues. Deletions cut 0 bases from V and 0 bases from J, with 3 bases between. Germline V gene data show CDR1 as GTSNPN and CDR2 as SVGIG (reference sequence). Drawing the rest from reference TRBV30 and TRBJ1-5, the complete variable domain is SQTIHQWPATLVQPVGSPLSLECTVEGTSNPNLYWYRQAAGRGLQLLFYSVGIGQISSEVPQNLSASRPQDRQFILSSKKLLLSDSGFYLCAWSVRSNQPQHFGDGTRLSIL.

The gene calls are TRBV7-9 and TRBJ2-2; TRBD1 matches at 9 bases. Germline-derived CDR1 and CDR2 are SEHNR and FQNEAQ (reference sequence). The CDR3 consists of 16 residues. The ends lost 4 bases at V and 5 bases at J; junction bases unmatched: 8. CDR3 amino acids: CASSYTSGTGTGELFF. The CDR3 coding sequence is TGTGCCAGCAGCTACACGTCCGGGACAGGGACCGGGGAGCTGTTTTTT.

The CDR3: CASSDSTGTGDYEQYF. The CDR3 nucleotides read TGTGCCAGCAGTGACTCCACCGGGACAGGCGACTACGAGCAGTACTTC. V is TRBV25-1 and J is TRBJ2-7; the match to TRBD1 covers 8 bases. The CDR3 runs to 16 residues. Germline V gene lookup returns CDR1 MGHDK and CDR2 SYGVNS. V gave up 3 bases and J gave up 3 bases; unmatched junction bases: 10.